This T cell receptor (beta chain) was recovered during a study of blood T cell repertoires in COVID-19. Overall study context: There were acute and convalescent COVID-19 samples, and they came from the United States, Italy and Spain.

Original methodology: By means of reference gene primer amplification, nucleated cell counts were estimated. Measured with immunoSEQ multiplex PCR; TCRdb has only the in-frame clones, and not every one. D and trimming were read from the DNA, whereas the V and J calls and clone size are those reported in that table. The table has some 90,000 clones, 89% seen once. This CDR3 is 16 amino acids long. Germline lookup yields CDR1 MNHEY and CDR2 SMNVEV (reference sequence). Unmatched junction bases numbered 6, after V lost 3 bases and J lost 5 bases. The chain joins TRBV27 to TRBJ1-5, with 11 positions matching TRBD1. Material for sequencing was peripheral blood. This receptor was taken from a man in his forties or fifties with acute or convalescent COVID-19. The CDR3 loop is CASSLGRDRGYQPQHF. The CDR3, as DNA: TGTGCCAGCAGTTTGGGGCGGGACAGGGGGTATCAGCCCCAGCATTTT.